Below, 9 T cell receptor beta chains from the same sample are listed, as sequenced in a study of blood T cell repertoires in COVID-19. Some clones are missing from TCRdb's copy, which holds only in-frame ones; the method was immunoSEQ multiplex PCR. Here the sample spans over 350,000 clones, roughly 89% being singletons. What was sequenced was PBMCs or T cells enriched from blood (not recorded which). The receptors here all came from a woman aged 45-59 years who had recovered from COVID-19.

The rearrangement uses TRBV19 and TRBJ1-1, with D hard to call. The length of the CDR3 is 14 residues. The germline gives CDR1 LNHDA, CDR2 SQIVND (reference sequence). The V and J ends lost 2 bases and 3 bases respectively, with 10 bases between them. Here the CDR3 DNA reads TGTGCCAGTAGTATATCCGGGGTCGACACTGAAGCTTTCTTT. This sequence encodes CASSISGVDTEAFF.

In DNA, the CDR3 is TGTGCCAGCAGCCAACCTGCAGGGTCCCTCGCAGATACGCAGTATTTT. Translation: CASSQPAGSLADTQYF. The rearrangement uses TRBV3-1 (or the pseudogene TRBV3-2) and TRBJ2-3; D may be TRBD1 (5 bases). V was trimmed by 2 bases and J by 4 bases, leaving 16 bases between them. The CDR3 has 16 amino acids. Looked up from germline, CDR1 is LGHDT and CDR2 is YNNKEL (reference sequence).

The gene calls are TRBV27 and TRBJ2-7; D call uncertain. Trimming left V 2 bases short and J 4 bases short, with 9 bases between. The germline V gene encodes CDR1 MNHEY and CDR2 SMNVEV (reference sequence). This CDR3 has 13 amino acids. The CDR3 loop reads CASSLGQSYEQYF. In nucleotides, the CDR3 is TGTGCCAGCAGTTTAGGGCAGAGTTACGAGCAGTACTTC.

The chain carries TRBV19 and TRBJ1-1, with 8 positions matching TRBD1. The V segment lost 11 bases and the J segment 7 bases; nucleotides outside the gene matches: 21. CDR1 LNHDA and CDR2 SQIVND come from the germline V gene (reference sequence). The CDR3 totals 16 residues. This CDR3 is CAVGAPGQGAYNEAFF. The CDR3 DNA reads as TGTGCCGTAGGGGCTCCTGGCCAGGGGGCGTATAATGAAGCTTTCTTT.

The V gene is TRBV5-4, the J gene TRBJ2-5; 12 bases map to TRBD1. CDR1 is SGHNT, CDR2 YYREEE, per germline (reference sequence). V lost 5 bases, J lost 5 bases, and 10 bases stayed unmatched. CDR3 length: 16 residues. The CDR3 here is CASRPGGQGAGETQYF. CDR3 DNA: TGTGCCAGCAGACCCGGGGGACAGGGGGCGGGGGAGACCCAGTACTTC.

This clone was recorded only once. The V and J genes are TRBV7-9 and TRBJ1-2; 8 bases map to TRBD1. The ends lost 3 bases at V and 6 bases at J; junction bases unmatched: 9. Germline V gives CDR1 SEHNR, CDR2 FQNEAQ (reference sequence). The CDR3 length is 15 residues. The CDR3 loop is CASSFGQGEGNGYTF. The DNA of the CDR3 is TGTGCCAGCAGCTTCGGACAGGGAGAGGGAAATGGCTACACCTTC.

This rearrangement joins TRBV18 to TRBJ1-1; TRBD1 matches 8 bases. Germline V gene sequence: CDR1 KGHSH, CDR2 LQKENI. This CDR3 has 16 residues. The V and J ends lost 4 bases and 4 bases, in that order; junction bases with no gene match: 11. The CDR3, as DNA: TGTGCCAGCTCACTTAAGGAAGCAGGGGGCGGCACTGAAGCTTTCTTT. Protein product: CASSLKEAGGGTEAFF.

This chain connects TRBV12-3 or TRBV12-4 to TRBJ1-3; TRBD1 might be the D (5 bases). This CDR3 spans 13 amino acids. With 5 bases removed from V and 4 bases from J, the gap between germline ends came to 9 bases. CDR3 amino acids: CASSRDLGNTIYF. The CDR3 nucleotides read TGTGCCAGCAGTCGGGACTTGGGAAACACCATATATTTT.

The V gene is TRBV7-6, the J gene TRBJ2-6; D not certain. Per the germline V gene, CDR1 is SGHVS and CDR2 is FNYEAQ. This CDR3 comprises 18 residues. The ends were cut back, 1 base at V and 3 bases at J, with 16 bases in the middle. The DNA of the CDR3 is TGTGCCAGCAGCTTAGATGTGGTGGGCTCCGGTGGGGCCAACGTCCTGACTTTC. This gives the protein CASSLDVVGSGGANVLTF.